Below, 7 T cell receptor beta chains from the same sample are listed, as sequenced in a study of T-cell memory formation after mild COVID-19. TCRdb reprocessed the 5' RACE reads via MiXCR and lists one record per CDR3 protein. The sample records 95,000 to 120,000 distinct CDR3 sequences, about a sixth being singletons. What was sequenced was PBMCs or a T cell subset sorted from them (not recorded which). The receptors were sampled from a man between 18 and 35 years old who had mild COVID-19 (a few samples of this study predate the infection). Cell type and time point are not known.

The rearrangement joins TRBV4-3 to TRBJ2-1; no definite D call. V dropped 1 base and J dropped 8 bases, with 12 bases sitting between them. The CDR3 is made up of 14 amino acids. Germline CDR1 reads LGHNA; CDR2 reads YSLEER. The CDR3 reads CASSQALWTYEQFF. CDR3 nucleotide sequence: TGCGCCAGCAGCCAAGCCCTCTGGACCTATGAGCAGTTCTTC.

This clonotype came up a few times. The chain recombines TRBV4-3 with TRBJ2-1; D not resolved. V gave up 0 bases and J gave up 5 bases, with 11 bases separating them. The CDR3 runs to 15 residues. Germline V gene sequence: CDR1 LGHNA, CDR2 YSLEER. CDR3 bases: TGCGCCAGCAGCCAAGACTATCGATTAAACAATGAGCAGTTCTTC. As protein: CASSQDYRLNNEQFF.

This clonotype came up once. V and J are TRBV11-3 and TRBJ2-7; tentatively, D is TRBD1 (6 bases). Trimming removed 5 bases at V and 2 bases at J, with 22 bases between. The CDR3 runs to 17 residues. Germline V CDR1 and CDR2: SGHNT, YENEEA. This chain's CDR3 is CASSPTRVSGQPYEQYV. CDR3 in DNA: TGTGCCAGCAGCCCAACCCGTGTATCCGGACAGCCCTACGAGCAGTACGTC.

V is TRBV20-1 and J is TRBJ1-2; D perhaps matches TRBD1 (5 bases). Germline lookup yields CDR1 DFQATT and CDR2 SNEGSKA (reference sequence). The CDR3 extends over 12 amino acids. V was trimmed by 2 bases and J by 4 bases, leaving 8 bases between them. CDR3 coding DNA: TGCAGTGCTAGAAACCAGGGCTATGGCTACACCTTC. Translating it yields CSARNQGYGYTF.

The table lists this clonotype with many counts. The J gene is TRBJ2-5, the V gene TRBV5-1; possible D gene TRBD2, 6 bases. V lost 0 bases to trimming and J lost 3 bases, with 18 bases between them. The CDR3 spans 17 residues. The germline CDR1 and CDR2 sequences are SGHRS and YFSETQ. Written as DNA, the CDR3 is TGCGCCAGCAGCTTGGGGCTAGCGAGCGGGCCGGAAGAGACCCAGTACTTC. Its translation: CASSLGLASGPEETQYF.

The genes are TRBV5-1 and TRBJ2-3; D is perhaps TRBD2 (6 bases). Germline lookup yields CDR1 SGHRS and CDR2 YFSETQ. This CDR3 has 13 residues. The V end was cut by 2 bases, the J end by 6 bases, with 10 bases between. CDR3 amino acids: CASSLSGGDTQYF. CDR3 DNA: TGCGCCAGCAGCTTATCTGGAGGGGATACGCAGTATTTT.

This clonotype was counted between two and nine times. V and J are TRBV6-2 or TRBV6-3 and TRBJ2-7, with TRBD2 as a possible D gene (6 bases). This CDR3 is built from 14 residues. Germline loops: CDR1 MNHEY, CDR2 SVGEGT. Trimming took off 3 bases at V and 0 bases at J, with 9 bases between the two ends. Here the CDR3 DNA reads TGTGCCAGCAGTTATTACGGGGGCTCCTACGAGCAGTACTTC. Its translation is CASSYYGGSYEQYF.